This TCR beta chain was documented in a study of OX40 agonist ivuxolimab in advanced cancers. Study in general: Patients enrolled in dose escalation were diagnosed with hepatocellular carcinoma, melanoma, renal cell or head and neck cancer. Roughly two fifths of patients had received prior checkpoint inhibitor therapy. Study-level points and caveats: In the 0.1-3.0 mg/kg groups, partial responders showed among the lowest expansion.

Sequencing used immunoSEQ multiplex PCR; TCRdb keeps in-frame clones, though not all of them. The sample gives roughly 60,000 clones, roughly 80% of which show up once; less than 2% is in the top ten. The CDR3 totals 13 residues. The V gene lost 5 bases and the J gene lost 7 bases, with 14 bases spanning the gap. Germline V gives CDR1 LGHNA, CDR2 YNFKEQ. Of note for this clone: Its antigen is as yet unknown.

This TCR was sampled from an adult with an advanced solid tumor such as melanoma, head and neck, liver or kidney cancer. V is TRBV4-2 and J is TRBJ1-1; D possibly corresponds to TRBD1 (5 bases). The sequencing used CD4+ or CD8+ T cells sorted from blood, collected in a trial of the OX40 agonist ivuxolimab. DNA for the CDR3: TGTGCCAGCAGCTTAACTTCGGGGCTTGAAGCTTTCTTT. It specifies CASSLTSGLEAFF.